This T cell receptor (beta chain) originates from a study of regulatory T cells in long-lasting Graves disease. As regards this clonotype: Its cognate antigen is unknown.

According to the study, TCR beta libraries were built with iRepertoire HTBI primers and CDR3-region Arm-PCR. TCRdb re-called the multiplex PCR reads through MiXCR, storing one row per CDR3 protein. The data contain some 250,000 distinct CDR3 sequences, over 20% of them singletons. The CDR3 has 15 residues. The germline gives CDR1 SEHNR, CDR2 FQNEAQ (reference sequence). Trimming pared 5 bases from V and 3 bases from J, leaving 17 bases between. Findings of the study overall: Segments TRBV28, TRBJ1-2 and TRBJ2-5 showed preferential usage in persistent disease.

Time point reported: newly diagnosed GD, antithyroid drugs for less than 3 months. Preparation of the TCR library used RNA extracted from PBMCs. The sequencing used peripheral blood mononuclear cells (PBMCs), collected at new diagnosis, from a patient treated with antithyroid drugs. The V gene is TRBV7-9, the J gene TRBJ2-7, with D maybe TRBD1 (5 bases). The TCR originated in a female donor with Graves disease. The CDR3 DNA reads TGTGCCAGCAGCCCGTCGGCAGGGTTCATCTACGAGCAGTACTTC. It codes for CASSPSAGFIYEQYF.